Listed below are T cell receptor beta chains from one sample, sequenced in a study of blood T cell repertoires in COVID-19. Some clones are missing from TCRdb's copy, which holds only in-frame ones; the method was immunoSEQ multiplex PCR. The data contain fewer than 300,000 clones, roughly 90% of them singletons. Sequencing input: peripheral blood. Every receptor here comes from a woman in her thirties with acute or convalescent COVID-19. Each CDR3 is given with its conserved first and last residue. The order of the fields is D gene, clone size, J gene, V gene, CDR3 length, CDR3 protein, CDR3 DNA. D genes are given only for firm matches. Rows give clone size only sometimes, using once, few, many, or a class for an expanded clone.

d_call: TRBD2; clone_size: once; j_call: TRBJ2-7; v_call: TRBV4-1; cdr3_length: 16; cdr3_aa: CASSQVGGRATREQYF; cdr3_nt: TGCGCCAGCAGCCAAGTTGGCGGGAGGGCTACGAGGGAGCAGTACTTC
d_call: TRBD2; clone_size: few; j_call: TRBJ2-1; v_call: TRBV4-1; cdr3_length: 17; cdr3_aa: CASSHTMRVAGVDEQFF; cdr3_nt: TGCGCCAGCAGCCACACTATGAGGGTAGCGGGAGTCGATGAGCAGTTCTTC
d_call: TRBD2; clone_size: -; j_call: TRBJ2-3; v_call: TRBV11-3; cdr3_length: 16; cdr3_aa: CASSKGLAGAPDTQYF; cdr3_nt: TGTGCCAGCAGCAAGGGACTAGCGGGAGCTCCAGATACGCAGTATTTT
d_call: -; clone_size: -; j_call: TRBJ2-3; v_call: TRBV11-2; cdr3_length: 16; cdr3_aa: CASSLRVLGLTDTQYF; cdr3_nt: TGTGCCAGCAGCTTACGGGTCTTAGGACTCACAGATACGCAGTATTTT
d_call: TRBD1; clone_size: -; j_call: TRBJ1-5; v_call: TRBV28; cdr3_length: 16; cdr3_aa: CASSLFGTGTFQPQHF; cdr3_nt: TGTGCCAGCAGTTTATTTGGGACAGGTACTTTTCAGCCCCAGCATTTT
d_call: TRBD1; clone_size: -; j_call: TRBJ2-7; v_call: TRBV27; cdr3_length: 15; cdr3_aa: CASRETGTVPYEQYF; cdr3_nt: TGTGCCAGCAGAGAGACCGGGACAGTTCCCTACGAGCAGTACTTC
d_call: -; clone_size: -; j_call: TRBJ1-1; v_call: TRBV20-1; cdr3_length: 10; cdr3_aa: CSANQIEAFF; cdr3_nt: TGCAGTGCTAACCAGATTGAAGCTTTCTTT
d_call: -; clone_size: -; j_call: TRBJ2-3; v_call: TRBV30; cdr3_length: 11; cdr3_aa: CASPGVGMQYF; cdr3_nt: TGTGCCTCACCGGGAGTAGGGATGCAGTATTTT
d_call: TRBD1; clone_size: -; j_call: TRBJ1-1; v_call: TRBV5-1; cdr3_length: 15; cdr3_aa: CASSLKTGGYTEAFF; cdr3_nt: TGCGCCAGCAGCTTAAAAACAGGGGGATACACTGAAGCTTTCTTT
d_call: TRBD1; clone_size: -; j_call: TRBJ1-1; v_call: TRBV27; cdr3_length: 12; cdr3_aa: CASSFRDSEAFF; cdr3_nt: TGTGCCAGCAGTTTCCGGGACAGTGAAGCTTTCTTT
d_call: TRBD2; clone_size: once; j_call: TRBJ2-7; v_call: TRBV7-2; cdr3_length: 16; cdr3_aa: CASSSAGLADFYEQYF; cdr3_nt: TGTGCCAGCAGCTCGGCTGGACTAGCAGATTTCTACGAGCAGTACTTC
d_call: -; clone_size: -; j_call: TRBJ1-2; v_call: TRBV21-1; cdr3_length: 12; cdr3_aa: CATSQDNYGYTF; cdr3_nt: TGTGCCACCTCACAGGACAACTATGGCTACACCTTC
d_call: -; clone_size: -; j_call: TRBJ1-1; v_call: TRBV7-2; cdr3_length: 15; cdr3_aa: CASSSNNGRYLEAFF; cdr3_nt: TGTGCCAGCAGCTCCAATAACGGTCGGTACCTAGAAGCTTTCTTT
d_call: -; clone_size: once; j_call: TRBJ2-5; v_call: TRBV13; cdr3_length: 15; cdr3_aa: CASSSAGAGQETQYF; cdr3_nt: TGTGCCAGCAGCTCCGCGGGGGCAGGACAAGAGACCCAGTACTTC
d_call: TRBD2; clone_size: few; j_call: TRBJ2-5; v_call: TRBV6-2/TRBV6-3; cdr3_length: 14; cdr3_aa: CASSYSTGGETQYF; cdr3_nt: TGTGCCAGCAGTTACTCGACCGGGGGGGAGACCCAGTACTTC
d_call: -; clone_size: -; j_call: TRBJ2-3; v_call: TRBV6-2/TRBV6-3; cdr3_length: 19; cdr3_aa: CASSYSIVYGQVQQDTQYF; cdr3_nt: TGTGCCAGCAGTTACTCGATAGTTTACGGCCAGGTTCAACAGGATACGCAGTATTTT
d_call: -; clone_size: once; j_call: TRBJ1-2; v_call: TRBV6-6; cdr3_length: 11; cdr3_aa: CASSEYYGYTF; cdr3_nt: TGTGCCAGCAGTGAGTACTATGGCTACACCTTC
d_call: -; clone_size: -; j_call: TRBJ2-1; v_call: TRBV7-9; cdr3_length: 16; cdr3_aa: CASSTIAETLHSEQFF; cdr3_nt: TGTGCCAGCAGCACTATAGCGGAGACCCTACACAGCGAGCAGTTCTTC
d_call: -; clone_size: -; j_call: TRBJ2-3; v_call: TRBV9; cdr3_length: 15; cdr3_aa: CASSRVGSSTDTQYF; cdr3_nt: TGTGCCAGCTCGCGGGTAGGTTCTAGCACAGATACGCAGTATTTT
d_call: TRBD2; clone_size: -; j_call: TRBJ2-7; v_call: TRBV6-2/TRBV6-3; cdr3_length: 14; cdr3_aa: CASSSSGYGVEQYF; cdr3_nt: TGTGCCAGCAGTAGTAGCGGGTATGGGGTCGAGCAGTACTTC
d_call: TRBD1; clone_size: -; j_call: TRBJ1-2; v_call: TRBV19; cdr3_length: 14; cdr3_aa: CASRLGGFNYGYTF; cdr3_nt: TGTGCCAGTAGATTAGGGGGCTTTAACTATGGCTACACCTTC
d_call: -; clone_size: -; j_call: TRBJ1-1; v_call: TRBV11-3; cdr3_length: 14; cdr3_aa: CASRVRGADTEAFF; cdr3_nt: TGTGCCAGCAGGGTGCGTGGGGCGGACACTGAAGCTTTCTTT
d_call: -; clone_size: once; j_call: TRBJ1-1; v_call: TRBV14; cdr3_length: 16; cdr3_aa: CASSHRGGFMNTEAFF; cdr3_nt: TGTGCCAGCAGCCACCGGGGGGGGTTTATGAACACTGAAGCTTTCTTT
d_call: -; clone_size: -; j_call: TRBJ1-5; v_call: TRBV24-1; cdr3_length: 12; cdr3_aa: CATSDSHQPQHF; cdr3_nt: TGTGCCACCAGTGACAGTCATCAGCCCCAGCATTTT
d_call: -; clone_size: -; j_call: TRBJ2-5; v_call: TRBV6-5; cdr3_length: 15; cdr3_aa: CASSLLGGGKETQYF; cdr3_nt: TGTGCCAGCAGCCTCTTAGGGGGGGGGAAAGAGACCCAGTACTTC
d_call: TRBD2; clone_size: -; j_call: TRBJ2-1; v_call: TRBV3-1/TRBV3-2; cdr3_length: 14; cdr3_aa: CASSQEGEGNEQFF; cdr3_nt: TGTGCCAGCAGCCAAGAGGGGGAGGGCAATGAGCAGTTCTTC
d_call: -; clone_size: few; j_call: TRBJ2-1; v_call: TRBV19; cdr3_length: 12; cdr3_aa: CASSISQVEQFF; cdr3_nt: TGTGCCAGTAGTATCAGTCAGGTTGAGCAGTTCTTC
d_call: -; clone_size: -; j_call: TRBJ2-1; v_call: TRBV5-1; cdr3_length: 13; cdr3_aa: CASSLNANNEQFF; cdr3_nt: TGCGCCAGCAGCTTAAATGCGAACAATGAGCAGTTCTTC
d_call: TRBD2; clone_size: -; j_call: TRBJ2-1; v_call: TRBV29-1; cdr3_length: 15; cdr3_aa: CSVEGLGLARNEQFF; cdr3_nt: TGCAGCGTTGAAGGGCTCGGACTAGCGCGCAATGAGCAGTTCTTC
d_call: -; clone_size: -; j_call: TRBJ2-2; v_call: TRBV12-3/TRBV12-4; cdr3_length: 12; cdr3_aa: CASSVGPGELFF; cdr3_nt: TGTGCCAGCAGTGTGGGCCCGGGGGAGCTGTTTTTT
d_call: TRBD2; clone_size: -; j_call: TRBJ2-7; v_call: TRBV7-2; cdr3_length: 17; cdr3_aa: CASSQLAGYDLGYEQYF; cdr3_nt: TGTGCCAGCAGCCAACTAGCGGGGTATGACCTTGGGTACGAGCAGTACTTC
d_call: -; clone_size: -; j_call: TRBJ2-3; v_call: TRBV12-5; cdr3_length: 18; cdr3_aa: CASGAHPALGLSTDTQYF; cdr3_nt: TGTGCTAGTGGTGCCCACCCTGCGCTCGGACTAAGCACAGATACGCAGTATTTT
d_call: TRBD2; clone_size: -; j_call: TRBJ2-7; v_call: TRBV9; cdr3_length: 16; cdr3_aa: CASSVEIAGGPYEQYF; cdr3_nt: TGTGCCAGCAGCGTAGAAATAGCGGGAGGTCCCTACGAGCAGTACTTC
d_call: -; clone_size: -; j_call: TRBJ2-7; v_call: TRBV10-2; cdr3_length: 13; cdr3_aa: CASSAGPNYEQYF; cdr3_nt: TGCGCCAGCAGTGCTGGGCCGAACTACGAGCAGTACTTC
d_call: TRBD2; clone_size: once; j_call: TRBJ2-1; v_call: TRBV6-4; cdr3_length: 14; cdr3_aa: CASSRGLAGYEQFF; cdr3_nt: TGTGCCAGCAGTCGCGGCCTAGCGGGATATGAGCAGTTCTTC
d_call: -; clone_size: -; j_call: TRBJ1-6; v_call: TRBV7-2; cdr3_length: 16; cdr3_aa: CASSWGGLAANSPLHF; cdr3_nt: TGTGCCAGCAGCTGGGGGGGTCTGGCAGCCAATTCACCCCTCCACTTT
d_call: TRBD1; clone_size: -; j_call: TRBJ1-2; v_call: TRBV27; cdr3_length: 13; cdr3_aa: CASGPDRGYGYTF; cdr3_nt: TGTGCCAGTGGGCCGGACAGGGGCTATGGCTACACCTTC
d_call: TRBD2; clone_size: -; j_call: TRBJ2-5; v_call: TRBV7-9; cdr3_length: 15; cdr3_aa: CASSSGTSGSRTQYF; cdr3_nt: TGTGCCAGCAGCTCCGGGACTAGCGGGAGTCGGACCCAGTACTTC
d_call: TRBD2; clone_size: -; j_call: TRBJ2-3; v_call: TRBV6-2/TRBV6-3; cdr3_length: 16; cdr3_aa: CASSSRLAGEIDTQYF; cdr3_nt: TGTGCCAGCAGTTCCCGACTAGCGGGAGAAATAGATACGCAGTATTTT
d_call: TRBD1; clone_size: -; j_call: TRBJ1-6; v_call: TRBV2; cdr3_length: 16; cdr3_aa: CASARDTGVHNSPLHF; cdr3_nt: TGTGCCAGCGCGCGGGATACAGGGGTACATAATTCACCCCTCCACTTT